This T cell receptor beta chain stems from a study of blood T cell repertoires in COVID-19. For the study at large: Sources were T cells, B-cell-depleted T cells, or PBMCs; the material itself was cDNA or gDNA.

Clones were read by immunoSEQ multiplex PCR, and TCRdb kept only the in-frame ones, dropping some. The table includes 150,000 to 200,000 clones, roughly 80% detected once. The CDR3 covers 15 residues. The germline V and J ends were trimmed by 5 bases and 1 base, with 14 bases remaining between them. Germline lookup yields CDR1 MDHEN and CDR2 SYDVKM. The specimen was PBMCs or T cells enriched from blood (not recorded which). This receptor was taken from a man aged 35-49 years who had recovered from COVID-19. The rearrangement uses TRBV28 and TRBJ1-1, with a tentative D call TRBD1 (5 bases). CDR3 DNA sequence: TGTGCCAGCAGTCAAACCGGGGGGAGGAACACTGAAGCTTTCTTT. Translation: CASSQTGGRNTEAFF.